This TCR beta chain comes out of a study of identical twins. This clonotype was observed a handful of times. No antigen is known for it. Per the germline V gene, CDR1 is SGHVS and CDR2 is FQNEAQ. V shed 4 bases, J shed 5 bases, and the junction held 8 bases outside the gene matches. The CDR3 has 16 residues. Regarding the study as a whole: Potential partial confounding of zero-insertion analyses by invariant MAIT and iNKT cells was noted.

Template switching added a universal primer site; cDNA carried unique molecular identifiers. MiXCR was run by TCRdb on the 5' RACE reads, yielding one entry per CDR3 protein. The data hold over 200,000 distinct CDR3 sequences, with 8% to 11% observed a single time. Sequences were obtained from memory T cells sorted from blood. The TCR sequence derives from a man aged 45-65 years in good health. The chain combines TRBV7-8 with TRBJ2-7, with TRBD2 matching over 13 bases. CDR3 residues: CASSSGLAGRVHEQYF. Here the CDR3 DNA reads TGTGCCAGCAGCTCGGGACTAGCGGGAAGGGTCCACGAGCAGTACTTC.